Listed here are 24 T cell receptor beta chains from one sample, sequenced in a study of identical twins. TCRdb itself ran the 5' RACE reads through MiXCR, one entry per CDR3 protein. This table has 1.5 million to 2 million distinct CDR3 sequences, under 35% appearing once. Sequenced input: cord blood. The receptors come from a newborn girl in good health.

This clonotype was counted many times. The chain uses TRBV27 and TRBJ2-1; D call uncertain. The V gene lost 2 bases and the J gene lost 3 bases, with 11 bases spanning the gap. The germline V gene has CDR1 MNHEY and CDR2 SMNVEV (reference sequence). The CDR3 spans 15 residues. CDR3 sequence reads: CASSLLAVNYNEQFF. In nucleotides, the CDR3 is TGTGCCAGCAGTTTACTCGCGGTGAACTACAATGAGCAGTTCTTC.

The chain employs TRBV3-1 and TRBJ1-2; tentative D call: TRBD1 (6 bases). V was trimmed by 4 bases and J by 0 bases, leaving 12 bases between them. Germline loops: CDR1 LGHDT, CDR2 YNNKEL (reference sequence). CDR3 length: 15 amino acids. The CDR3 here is CASSLNREANYGYTF. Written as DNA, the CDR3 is TGTGCCAGCAGCCTTAACAGGGAAGCTAACTATGGCTACACCTTC.

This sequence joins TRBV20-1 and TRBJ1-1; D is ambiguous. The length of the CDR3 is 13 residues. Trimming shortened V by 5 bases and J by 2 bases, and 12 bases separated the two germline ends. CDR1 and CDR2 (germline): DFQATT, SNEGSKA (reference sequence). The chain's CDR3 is CSASHTANTEAFF. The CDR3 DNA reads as TGCAGTGCTTCACATACAGCTAACACTGAAGCTTTCTTT.

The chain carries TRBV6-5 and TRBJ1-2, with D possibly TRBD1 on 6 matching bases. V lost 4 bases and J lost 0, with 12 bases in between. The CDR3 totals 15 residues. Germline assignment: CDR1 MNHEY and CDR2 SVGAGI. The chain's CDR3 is CASSWFRDTNYGYTF. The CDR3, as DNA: TGTGCCAGCAGTTGGTTCCGGGACACTAACTATGGCTACACCTTC.

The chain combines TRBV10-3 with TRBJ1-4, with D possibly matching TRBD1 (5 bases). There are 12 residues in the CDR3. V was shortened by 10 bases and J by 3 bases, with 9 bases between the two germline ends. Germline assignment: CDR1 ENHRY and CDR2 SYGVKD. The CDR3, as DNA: TGTGCCACCAGGGAAGCTAATGAAAAACTGTTTTTT. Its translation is CATREANEKLFF.

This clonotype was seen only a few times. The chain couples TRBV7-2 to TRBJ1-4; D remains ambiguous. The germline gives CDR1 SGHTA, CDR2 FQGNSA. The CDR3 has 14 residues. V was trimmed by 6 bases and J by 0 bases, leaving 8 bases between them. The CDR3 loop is CASRIRATNEKLFF. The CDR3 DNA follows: TGTGCCAGCAGAATTCGGGCAACTAATGAAAAACTGTTTTTT.

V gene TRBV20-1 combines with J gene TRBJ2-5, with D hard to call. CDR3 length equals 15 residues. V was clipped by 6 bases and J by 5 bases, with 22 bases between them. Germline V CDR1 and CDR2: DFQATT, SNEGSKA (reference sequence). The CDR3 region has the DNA TGCAGTGCCCCAATTCTGGTAGTTAGTGAGGAGACCCAGTACTTC. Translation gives CSAPILVVSEETQYF.

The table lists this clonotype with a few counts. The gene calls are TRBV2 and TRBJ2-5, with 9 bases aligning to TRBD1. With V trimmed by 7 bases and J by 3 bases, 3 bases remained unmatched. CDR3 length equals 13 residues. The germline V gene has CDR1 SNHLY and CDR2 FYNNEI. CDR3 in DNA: TGTGCCAGCAACGACAGGGGGGAAGAGACCCAGTACTTC. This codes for CASNDRGEETQYF.

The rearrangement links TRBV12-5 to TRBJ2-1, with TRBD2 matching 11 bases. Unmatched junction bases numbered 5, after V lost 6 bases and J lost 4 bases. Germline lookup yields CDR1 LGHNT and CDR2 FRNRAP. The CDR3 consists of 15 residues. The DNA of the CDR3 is TGTGCTAGTGGCCTCAGACTAGCGGGGTACAATGAGCAGTTCTTC. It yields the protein CASGLRLAGYNEQFF.

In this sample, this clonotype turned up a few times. Written as DNA, the CDR3 is TGCGCCAGCAGCTTTAAGGGACACTTTAATCAGCCCCAGCATTTT. Encoded protein: CASSFKGHFNQPQHF. V and J are TRBV5-1 and TRBJ1-5, with D maybe TRBD1 (6 bases). V dropped 2 bases and J dropped 4 bases, with 13 bases sitting between them. The length of the CDR3 is 15 residues. CDR1 is SGHRS and CDR2 is YFSETQ in the germline V gene.

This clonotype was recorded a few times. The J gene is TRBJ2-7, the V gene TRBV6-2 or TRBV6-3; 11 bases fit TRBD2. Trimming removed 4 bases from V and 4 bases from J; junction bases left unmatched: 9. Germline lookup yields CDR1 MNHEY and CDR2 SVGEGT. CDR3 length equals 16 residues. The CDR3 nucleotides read TGTGCCAGCAGTTCCCCTTTACTAGCGGGGGTGTACGAGCAGTACTTC. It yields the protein CASSSPLLAGVYEQYF.

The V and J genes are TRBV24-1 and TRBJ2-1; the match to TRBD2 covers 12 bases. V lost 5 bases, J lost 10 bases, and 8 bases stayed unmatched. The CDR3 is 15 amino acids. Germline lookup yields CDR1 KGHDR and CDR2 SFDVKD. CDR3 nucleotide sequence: TGTGCCACCAGTGCCGAAGGACTAGCGGGGTACGAGCAGTTCTTC. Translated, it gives CATSAEGLAGYEQFF.

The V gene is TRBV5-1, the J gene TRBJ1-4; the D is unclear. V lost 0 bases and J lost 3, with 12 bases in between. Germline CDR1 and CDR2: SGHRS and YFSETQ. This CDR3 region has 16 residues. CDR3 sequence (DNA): TGCGCCAGCAGCTTGGATGGGAGGGCGTCTAATGAAAAACTGTTTTTT. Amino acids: CASSLDGRASNEKLFF.

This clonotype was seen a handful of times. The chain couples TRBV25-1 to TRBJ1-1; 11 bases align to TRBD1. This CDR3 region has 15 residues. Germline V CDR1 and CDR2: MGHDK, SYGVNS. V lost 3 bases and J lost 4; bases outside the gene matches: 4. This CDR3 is CASSDSGTGGTEAFF. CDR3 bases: TGTGCCAGCAGTGACTCCGGGACAGGGGGCACTGAAGCTTTCTTT.

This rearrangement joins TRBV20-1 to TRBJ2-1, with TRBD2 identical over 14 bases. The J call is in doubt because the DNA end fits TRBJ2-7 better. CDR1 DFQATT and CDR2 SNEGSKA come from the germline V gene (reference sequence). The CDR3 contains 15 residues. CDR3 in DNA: TGCAGTGGCGTTGGGACTAGCGGGAGCTACAATGAGCAGTACTTC. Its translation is CSGVGTSGSYNEQYF.

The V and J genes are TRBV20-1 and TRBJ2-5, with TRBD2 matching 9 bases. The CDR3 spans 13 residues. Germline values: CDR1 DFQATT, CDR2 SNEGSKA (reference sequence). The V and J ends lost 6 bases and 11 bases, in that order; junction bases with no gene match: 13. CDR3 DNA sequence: TGCAGTGCAGTAGCGGGAGTACTGAATGAGCAGTACTTC. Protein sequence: CSAVAGVLNEQYF.

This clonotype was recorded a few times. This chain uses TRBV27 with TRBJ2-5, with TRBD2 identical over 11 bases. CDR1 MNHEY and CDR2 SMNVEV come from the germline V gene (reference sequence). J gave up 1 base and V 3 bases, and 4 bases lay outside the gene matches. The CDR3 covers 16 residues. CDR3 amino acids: CASSLRTSGFQETQYF. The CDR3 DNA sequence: TGTGCCAGCAGTTTGAGGACTAGCGGGTTCCAAGAGACCCAGTACTTC.

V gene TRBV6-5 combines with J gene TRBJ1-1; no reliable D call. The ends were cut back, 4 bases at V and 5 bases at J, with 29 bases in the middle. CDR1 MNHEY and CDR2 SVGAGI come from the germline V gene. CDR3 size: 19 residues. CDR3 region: CASSFDPRRRRLGGTEAFF. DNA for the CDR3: TGTGCCAGCAGTTTTGACCCCCGAAGAAGAAGATTAGGTGGTACTGAAGCTTTCTTT.

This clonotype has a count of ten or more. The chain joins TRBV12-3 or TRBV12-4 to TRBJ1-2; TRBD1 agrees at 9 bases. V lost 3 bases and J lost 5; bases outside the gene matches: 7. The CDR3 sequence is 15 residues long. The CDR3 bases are TGTGCCAGCAGTTTCCGGGACAGGGCCTCTTATGGCTACACCTTC. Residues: CASSFRDRASYGYTF.

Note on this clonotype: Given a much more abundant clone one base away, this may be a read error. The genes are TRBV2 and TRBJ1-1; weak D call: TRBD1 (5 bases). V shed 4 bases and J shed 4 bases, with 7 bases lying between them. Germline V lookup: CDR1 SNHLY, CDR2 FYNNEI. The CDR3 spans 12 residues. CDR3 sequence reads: CASSGGTTEAFF. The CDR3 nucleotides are TGTGCCAGCAGTGGGGGGACCACTGAAGCTTTCTTT.

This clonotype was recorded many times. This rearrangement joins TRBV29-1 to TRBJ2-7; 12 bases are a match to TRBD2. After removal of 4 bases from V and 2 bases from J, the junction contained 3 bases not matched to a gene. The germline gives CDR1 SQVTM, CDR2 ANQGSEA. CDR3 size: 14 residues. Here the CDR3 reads CSVAGLAGPYEQYF. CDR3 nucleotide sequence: TGCAGCGTTGCCGGACTAGCGGGACCCTACGAGCAGTACTTC.

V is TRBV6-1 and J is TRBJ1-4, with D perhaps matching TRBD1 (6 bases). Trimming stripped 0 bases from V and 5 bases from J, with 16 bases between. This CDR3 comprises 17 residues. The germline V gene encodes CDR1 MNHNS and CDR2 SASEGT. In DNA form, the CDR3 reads TGTGCCAGCAGTGAAGCCCTCCGACAGGCTCTAAATGAAAAACTGTTTTTT. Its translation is CASSEALRQALNEKLFF.

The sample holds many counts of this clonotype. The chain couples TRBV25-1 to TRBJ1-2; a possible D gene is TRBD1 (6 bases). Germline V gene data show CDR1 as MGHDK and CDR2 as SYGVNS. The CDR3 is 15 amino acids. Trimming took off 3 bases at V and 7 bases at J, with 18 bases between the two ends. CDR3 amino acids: CASSEFSTGHPGYTF. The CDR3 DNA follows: TGTGCCAGCAGTGAGTTTTCGACAGGCCATCCTGGCTACACCTTC.

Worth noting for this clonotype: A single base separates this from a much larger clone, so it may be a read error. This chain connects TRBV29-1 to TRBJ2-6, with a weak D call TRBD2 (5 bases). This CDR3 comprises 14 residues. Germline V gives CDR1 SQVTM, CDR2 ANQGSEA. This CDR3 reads CGVAYSSGANVLTF. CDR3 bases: TGCGGCGTAGCGTACAGCTCTGGGGCCAACGTCCTGACTTTC.